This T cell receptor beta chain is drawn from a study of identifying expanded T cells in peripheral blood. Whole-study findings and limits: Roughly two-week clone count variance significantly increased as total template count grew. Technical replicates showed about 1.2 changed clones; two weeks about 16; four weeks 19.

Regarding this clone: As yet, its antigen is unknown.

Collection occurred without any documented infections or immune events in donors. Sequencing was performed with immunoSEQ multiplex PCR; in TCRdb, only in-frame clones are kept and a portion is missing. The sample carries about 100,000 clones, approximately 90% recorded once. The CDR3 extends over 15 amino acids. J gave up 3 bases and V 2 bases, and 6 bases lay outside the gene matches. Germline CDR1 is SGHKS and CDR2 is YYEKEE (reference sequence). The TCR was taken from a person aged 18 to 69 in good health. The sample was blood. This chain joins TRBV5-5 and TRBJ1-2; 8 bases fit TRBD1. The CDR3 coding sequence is TGTGCCAGCAGCTTCACAGGGGGTGGTGACTATGGCTACACCTTC. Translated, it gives CASSFTGGGDYGYTF.